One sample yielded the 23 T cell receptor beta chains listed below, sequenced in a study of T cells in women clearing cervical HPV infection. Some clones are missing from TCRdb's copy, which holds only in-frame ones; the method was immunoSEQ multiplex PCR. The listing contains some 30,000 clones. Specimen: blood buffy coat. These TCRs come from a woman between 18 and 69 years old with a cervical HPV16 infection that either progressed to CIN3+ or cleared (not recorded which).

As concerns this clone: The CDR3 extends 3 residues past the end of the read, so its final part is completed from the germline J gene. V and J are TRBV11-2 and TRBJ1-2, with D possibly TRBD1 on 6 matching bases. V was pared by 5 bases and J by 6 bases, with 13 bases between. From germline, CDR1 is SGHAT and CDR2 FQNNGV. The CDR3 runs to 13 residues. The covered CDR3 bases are TGTGCCAGCAGCCCTGGGGGGGCTGATGGC. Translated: CASSPGGADG. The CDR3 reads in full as CASSPGGADGYTF. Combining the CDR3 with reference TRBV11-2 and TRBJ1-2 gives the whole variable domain EAGVAQSPRYKIIEKRQSVAFWCNPISGHATLYWYQQILGQGPKLLIQFQNNGVVDDSQLPKDRFSAERLKGVDSTLKIQPAKLEDSAVYLCASSPGGADGYTFGSGTRLTVV.

The CDR3 DNA, read in part, is TGTGCCAGTAGTCTGGGACTAGCGGGGGGGCAAGAGACG. The encoded protein is CASSLGLAGGQET. The whole CDR3 sequence is CASSLGLAGGQETQYF. The chain carries TRBV19 and TRBJ2-3, with 16 positions matching TRBD2. The sequenced fragment ends 3 residues before the CDR3 boundary, so the rest is inferred from the germline J gene. The CDR3 sequence is 16 residues long. CDR1 is LNHDA, CDR2 SQIVND, per germline (reference sequence).

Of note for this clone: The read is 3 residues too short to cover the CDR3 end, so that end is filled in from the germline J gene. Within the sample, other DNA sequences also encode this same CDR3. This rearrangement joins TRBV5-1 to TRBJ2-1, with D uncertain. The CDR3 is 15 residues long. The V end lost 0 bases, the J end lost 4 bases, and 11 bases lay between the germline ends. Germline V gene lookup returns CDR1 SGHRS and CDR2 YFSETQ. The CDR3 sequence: CASSLAGETYNEQFF. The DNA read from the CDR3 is TGCGCCAGCAGCTTGGCAGGTGAGACATACAATGAG.

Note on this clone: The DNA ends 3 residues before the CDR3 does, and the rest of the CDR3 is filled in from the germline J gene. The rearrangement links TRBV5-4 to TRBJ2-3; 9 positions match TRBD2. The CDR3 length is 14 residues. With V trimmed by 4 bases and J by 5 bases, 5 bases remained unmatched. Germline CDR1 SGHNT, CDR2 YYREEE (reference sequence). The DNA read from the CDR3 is TGTGCCAGCAGCCCCGGACTAGCGATAGATACG. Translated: CASSPGLAIDT. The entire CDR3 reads CASSPGLAIDTQYF. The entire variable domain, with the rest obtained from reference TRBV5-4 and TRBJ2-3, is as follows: ETGVTQSPTHLIKTRGQQVTLRCSSQSGHNTVSWYQQALGQGPQFIFQYYREEENGRGNFPPRFSGLQFPNYSSELNVNALELDDSALYLCASSPGLAIDTQYFGPGTRLTVL.

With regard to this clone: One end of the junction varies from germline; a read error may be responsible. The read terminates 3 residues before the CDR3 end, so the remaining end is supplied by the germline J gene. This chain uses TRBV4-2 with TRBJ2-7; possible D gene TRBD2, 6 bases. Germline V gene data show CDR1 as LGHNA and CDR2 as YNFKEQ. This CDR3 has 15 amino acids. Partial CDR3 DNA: TGCGCCAGCAGCCCGGGACTCCTCAGCTCCTACGAG. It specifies CASSPGLLSSYE. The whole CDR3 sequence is CASSPGLLSSYEQYF.

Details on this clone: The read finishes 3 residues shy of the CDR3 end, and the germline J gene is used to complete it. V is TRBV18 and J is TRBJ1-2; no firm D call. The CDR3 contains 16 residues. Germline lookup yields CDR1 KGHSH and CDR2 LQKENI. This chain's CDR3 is CASAEGLGSLGNIYTF. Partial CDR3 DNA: TGTGCCAGCGCAGAAGGACTAGGGAGCTTGGGAAACATC. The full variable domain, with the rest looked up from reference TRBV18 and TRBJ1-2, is NAGVMQNPRHLVRRRGQEARLRCSPMKGHSHVYWYRQLPEEGLKFMVYLQKENIIDESGMPKERFSAEFPKEGPSILRIQQVVRGDSAAYFCASAEGLGSLGNIYTFGSGTRLTVV.

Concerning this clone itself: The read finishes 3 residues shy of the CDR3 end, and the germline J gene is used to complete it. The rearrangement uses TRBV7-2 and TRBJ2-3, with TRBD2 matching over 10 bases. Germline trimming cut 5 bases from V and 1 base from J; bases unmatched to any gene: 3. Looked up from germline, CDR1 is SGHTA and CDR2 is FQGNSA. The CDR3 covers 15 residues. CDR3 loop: CASSPSGGGTDTQYF. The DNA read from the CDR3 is TGTGCCAGCAGCCCGAGCGGGGGGGGCACAGATACG.

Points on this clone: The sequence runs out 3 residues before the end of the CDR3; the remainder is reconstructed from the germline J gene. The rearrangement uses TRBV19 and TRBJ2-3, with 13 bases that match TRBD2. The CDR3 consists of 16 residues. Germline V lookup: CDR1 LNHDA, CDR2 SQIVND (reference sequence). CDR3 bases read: TGTGCCAGTATAAGGACTAGCGGGAGCGGGGCGGAGACG. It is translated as CASIRTSGSGAET. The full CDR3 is CASIRTSGSGAETQYF.

CDR3 DNA (partial): TGCAGTGCTAGAGAGACAGGGTCGGGGGCCAACGTC. Residues: CSARETGSGANV. From start to end, the CDR3 is CSARETGSGANVLTF. The chain joins TRBV20-1 to TRBJ2-6; 7 bases line up with TRBD1. The read ends 3 residues early relative to the CDR3; the germline J gene fills the gap. Losses at the gene ends were 0 bases for V and 4 bases for J; bases not matched to a gene: 3. The germline CDR1 and CDR2 sequences are DFQATT and SNEGSKA (reference sequence). The CDR3 loop spans 15 amino acids.

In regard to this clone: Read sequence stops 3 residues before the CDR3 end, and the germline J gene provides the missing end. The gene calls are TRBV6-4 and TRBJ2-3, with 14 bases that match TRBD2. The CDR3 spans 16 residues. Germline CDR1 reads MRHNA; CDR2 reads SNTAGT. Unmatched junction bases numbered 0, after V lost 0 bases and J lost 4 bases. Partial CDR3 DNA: TGTGCCAGCAGTGACTCGACTAGCGGGGGGGCAGATACG. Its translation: CASSDSTSGGADT. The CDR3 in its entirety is CASSDSTSGGADTQYF.

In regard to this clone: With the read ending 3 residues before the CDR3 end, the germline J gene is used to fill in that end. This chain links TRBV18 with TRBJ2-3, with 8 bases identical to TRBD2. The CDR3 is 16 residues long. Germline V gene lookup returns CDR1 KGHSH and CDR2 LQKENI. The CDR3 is CASSPPDHTSGETQYF. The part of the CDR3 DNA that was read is TGTGCCAGCTCACCTCCTGATCATACTAGCGGAGAGACG.

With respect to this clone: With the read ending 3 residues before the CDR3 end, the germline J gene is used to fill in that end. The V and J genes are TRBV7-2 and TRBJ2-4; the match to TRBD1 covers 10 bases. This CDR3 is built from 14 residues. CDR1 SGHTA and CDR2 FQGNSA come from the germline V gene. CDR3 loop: CASSPGQGIYGQYF. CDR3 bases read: TGTGCCAGCAGCCCGGGACAGGGGATCTATGGT. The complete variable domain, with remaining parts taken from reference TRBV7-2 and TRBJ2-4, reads GAGVSQSPSNKVTEKGKDVELRCDPISGHTALYWYRQSLGQGLEFLIYFQGNSAPDKSGLPSDRFSAERTGGSVSTLTIQRTQQEDSAVYLCASSPGQGIYGQYFGAGTRLSVL.

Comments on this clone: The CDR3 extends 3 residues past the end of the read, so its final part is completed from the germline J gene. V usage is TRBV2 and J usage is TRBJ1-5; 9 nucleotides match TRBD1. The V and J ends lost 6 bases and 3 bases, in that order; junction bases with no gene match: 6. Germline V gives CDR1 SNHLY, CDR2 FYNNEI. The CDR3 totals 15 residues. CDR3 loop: CASRGTGPNNQPQHF. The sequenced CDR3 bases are TGTGCCAGCAGAGGGACAGGGCCTAACAATCAGCCC.

The covered CDR3 bases are TGTGCCAGTAGTATATTGGGACAGGGGAACATT. Translating gives CASSILGQGNI. The entire CDR3 protein reads CASSILGQGNIQYF. The chain employs TRBV19 and TRBJ2-4; 10 bases align to TRBD1. The read terminates 3 residues ahead of where the CDR3 ends, so the germline J gene completes it. Germline values: CDR1 LNHDA, CDR2 SQIVND (reference sequence). The CDR3 is 14 amino acids. J gave up 7 bases and V 2 bases, and 2 bases lay outside the gene matches.

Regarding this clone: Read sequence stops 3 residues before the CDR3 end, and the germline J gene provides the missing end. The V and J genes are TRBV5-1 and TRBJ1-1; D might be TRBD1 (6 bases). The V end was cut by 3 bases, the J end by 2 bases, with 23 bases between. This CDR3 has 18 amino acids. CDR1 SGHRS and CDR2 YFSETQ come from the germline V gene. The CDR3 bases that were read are TGCGCCAGCAGCTCCCTTCAGGGGACGCTTAAACGAAACACTGAA. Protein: CASSSLQGTLKRNTE. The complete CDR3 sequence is CASSSLQGTLKRNTEAFF. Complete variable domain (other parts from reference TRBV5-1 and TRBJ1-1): KAGVTQTPRYLIKTRGQQVTLSCSPISGHRSVSWYQQTPGQGLQFLFEYFSETQRNKGNFPGRFSGRQFSNSRSEMNVSTLELGDSALYLCASSSLQGTLKRNTEAFFGQGTRLTVV.

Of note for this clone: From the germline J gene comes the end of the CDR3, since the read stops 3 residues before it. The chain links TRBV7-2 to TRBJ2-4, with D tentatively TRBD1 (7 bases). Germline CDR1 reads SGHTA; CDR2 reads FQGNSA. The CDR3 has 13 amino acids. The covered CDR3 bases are TGTGCCAGCAGCTATCCAGGGGGGCAGCCT. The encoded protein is CASSYPGGQP. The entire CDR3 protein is CASSYPGGQPQYF.

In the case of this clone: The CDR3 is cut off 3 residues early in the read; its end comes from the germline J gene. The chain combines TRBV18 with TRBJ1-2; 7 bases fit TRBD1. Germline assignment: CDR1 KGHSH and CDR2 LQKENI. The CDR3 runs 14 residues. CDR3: CASSPPLTGYDYTF. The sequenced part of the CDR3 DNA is TGTGCCAGCTCACCACCATTGACAGGGTACGAC.

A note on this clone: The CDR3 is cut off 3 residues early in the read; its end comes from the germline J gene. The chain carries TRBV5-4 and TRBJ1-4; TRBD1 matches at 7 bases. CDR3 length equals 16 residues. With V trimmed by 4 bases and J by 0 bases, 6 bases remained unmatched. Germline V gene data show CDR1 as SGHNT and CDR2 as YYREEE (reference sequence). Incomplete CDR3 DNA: TGTGCCAGCAGCGCAACAGGGGAGGCAACTAATGAAAAA. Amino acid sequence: CASSATGEATNEK. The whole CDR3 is CASSATGEATNEKLFF.

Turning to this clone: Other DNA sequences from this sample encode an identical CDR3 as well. The CDR3 is CASSLEGGLETQYF. CDR3 DNA, as far as it was read: TGCGCCAGCAGCTTGGAAGGCGGGCTGGAGACC. The gene calls are TRBV5-1 and TRBJ2-5, with D tentatively TRBD2 (5 bases). Coverage ceases 3 residues before the CDR3 finishes, and the germline J gene fills in the end. CDR3 length equals 14 residues. Germline CDR1 SGHRS, CDR2 YFSETQ. Trimming shortened V by 0 bases and J by 5 bases, and 11 bases separated the two germline ends. The variable domain in full, completed from reference TRBV5-1 and TRBJ2-5, reads KAGVTQTPRYLIKTRGQQVTLSCSPISGHRSVSWYQQTPGQGLQFLFEYFSETQRNKGNFPGRFSGRQFSNSRSEMNVSTLELGDSALYLCASSLEGGLETQYFGPGTRLLVL.

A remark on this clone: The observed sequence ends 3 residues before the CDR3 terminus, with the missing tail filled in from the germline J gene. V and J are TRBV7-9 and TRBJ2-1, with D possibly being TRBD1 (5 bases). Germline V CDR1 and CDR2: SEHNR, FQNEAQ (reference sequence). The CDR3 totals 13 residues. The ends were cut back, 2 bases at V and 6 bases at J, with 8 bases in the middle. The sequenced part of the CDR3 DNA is TGTGCCAGCAGCTTATGGGGCGGCAATGAG. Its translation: CASSLWGGNE. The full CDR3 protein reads CASSLWGGNEQFF.

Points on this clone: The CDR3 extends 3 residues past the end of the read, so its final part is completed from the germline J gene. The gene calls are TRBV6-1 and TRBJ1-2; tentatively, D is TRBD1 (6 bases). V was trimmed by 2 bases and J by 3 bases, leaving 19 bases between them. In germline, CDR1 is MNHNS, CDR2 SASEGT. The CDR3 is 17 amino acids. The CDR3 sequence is CASSEYSSGGADYGYTF. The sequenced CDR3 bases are TGTGCCAGCAGTGAATATTCGTCGGGGGGCGCGGACTATGGC.

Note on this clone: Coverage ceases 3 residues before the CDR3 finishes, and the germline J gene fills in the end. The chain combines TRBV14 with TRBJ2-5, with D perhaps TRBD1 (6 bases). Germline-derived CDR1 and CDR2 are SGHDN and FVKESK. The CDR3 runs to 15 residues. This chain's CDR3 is CASSQQLGRTDTQYF. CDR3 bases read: TGTGCCAGCAGCCAACAACTGGGTAGGACAGATACC. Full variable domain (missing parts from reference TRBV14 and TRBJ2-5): EAGVTQFPSHSVIEKGQTVTLRCDPISGHDNLYWYRRVMGKEIKFLLHFVKESKQDESGMPNNRFLAERTGGTYSTLKVQPAELEDSGVYFCASSQQLGRTDTQYFGPGTRLLVL.

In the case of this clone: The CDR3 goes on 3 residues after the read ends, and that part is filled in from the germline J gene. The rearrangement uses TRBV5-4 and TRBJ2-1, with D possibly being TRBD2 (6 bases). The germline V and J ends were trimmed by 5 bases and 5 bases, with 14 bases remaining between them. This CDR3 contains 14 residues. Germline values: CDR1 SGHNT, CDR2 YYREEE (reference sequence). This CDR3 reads CASRKVLADNEQFF. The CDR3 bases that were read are TGTGCCAGCAGGAAGGTATTAGCGGACAATGAG.